The 9 T cell receptor beta chains below were found in one sample sequenced in a study of human T cells and chemical hapten exposure. As to time point: patch test 1, 2 weeks after DPC sensitization. Stated treatment: therapeutic diphenylcyclopropenone sensitization with weekly scalp DPC. TCRdb called the RACE reads again in MiXCR, with one record for every CDR3 protein. Found here are around 340,000 distinct CDR3 sequences, around 7% of them singletons; the top ten hold around 8.2%. This sample comprised whole blood, obtained in connection with sensitization to the hapten diphenylcyclopropenone (DPC). The receptors derive from a woman under 30 with alopecia areata. Some clones in this sample may be carry-over from other donors' samples.

This clonotype counts as medium-sized. The CDR3 DNA follows: TGCGCCAGCAGCCAAGAGGCGGAGTACGAGCAGTACTTC. Amino acid sequence: CASSQEAEYEQYF. V usage is TRBV4-3 and J usage is TRBJ2-7; D is ambiguous. The CDR3 length is 13 residues. The V end lost 0 bases, the J end lost 4 bases, and 7 bases lay between the germline ends. Germline V gene lookup returns CDR1 LGHNA and CDR2 YSLEER.

There are a few counts of this clonotype. The genes are TRBV7-2 and TRBJ1-2; D ambiguous. CDR3 length equals 13 residues. Germline-derived CDR1 and CDR2 are SGHTA and FQGNSA. Trimming removed 2 bases at V and 6 bases at J, with 10 bases between. The CDR3, as DNA: TGTGCCAGCAGCTTAAGGCTCCCCAATGGCTACACCTTC. Protein product: CASSLRLPNGYTF. Full variable domain (outside the CDR3, taken from reference TRBV7-2 and TRBJ1-2): GAGVSQSPSNKVTEKGKDVELRCDPISGHTALYWYRQSLGQGLEFLIYFQGNSAPDKSGLPSDRFSAERTGGSVSTLTIQRTQQEDSAVYLCASSLRLPNGYTFGSGTRLTVV.

The rearrangement joins TRBV9 to TRBJ2-3; the D gene is possibly TRBD2 (7 bases). Per germline, CDR1 SGDLS and CDR2 YYNGEE. Trimming took off 3 bases at V and 3 bases at J, with 17 bases between the two ends. This CDR3 is built from 16 residues. CDR3 sequence (DNA): TGTGCCAGCAGCGCCCGAACGCGGGGGCGGACAGATACGCAGTATTTT. This gives the protein CASSARTRGRTDTQYF.

This chain joins TRBV6-6 and TRBJ1-6; the D is unclear. V was trimmed by 7 bases and J by 0 bases, leaving 13 bases between them. The germline V gene encodes CDR1 MNHNY and CDR2 SVGAGI (reference sequence). The length of the CDR3 is 16 residues. Here the CDR3 DNA reads TGTGCCAGCAAGGATGGGAGTAGCTCCTATAATTCACCCCTCCACTTT. This codes for CASKDGSSSYNSPLHF.

The chain recombines TRBV5-1 with TRBJ1-1; TRBD1 is a possible D gene (5 bases). CDR3 length equals 14 residues. Deletions cut 4 bases from V and 2 bases from J, with 12 bases between. In germline, CDR1 is SGHRS, CDR2 YFSETQ. The chain's CDR3 is CASSPGTPNTEAFF. The CDR3 coding sequence is TGCGCCAGCAGCCCCGGGACTCCTAACACTGAAGCTTTCTTT. Full variable domain (rest looked up from reference TRBV5-1 and TRBJ1-1): KAGVTQTPRYLIKTRGQQVTLSCSPISGHRSVSWYQQTPGQGLQFLFEYFSETQRNKGNFPGRFSGRQFSNSRSEMNVSTLELGDSALYLCASSPGTPNTEAFFGQGTRLTVV.

This clonotype has a count of ten or more. V is TRBV29-1 and J is TRBJ2-2; tentative D call: TRBD2 (7 bases). V lost 4 bases and J 2 bases, leaving 14 bases between the germline ends. Germline assignment: CDR1 SQVTM and CDR2 ANQGSEA. This CDR3 spans 15 amino acids. CDR3 sequence (DNA): TGCAGCGTTGGTCGGGGGGCGGGAAACACCGGGGAGCTGTTTTTT. As protein: CSVGRGAGNTGELFF.

This clonotype was seen ten or more times. The chain employs TRBV29-1 and TRBJ2-5; D unresolved. The V and J ends lost 6 bases and 5 bases respectively, with 13 bases between them. Germline CDR1 and CDR2: SQVTM and ANQGSEA. The CDR3 runs to 12 residues. CDR3 protein: CSVTPNEETQYF. CDR3 nucleotide sequence: TGCAGCGTCACGCCCAACGAGGAGACCCAGTACTTC.

This clonotype was counted ten times or more. J is TRBJ1-5 and V is TRBV7-2, with D unclear. Germline CDR1 SGHTA, CDR2 FQGNSA. Trimming took 4 bases from V and 4 from J, leaving 5 bases between them. The CDR3 length is 12 residues. CDR3 residues: CASSSQNQPQHF. The DNA of the CDR3 is TGTGCCAGCAGCTCACAGAATCAGCCCCAGCATTTT.

V and J are TRBV6-5 and TRBJ2-7; tentatively, D is TRBD2 (7 bases). The CDR3 has 15 amino acids. Trimming left V 3 bases short and J 0 bases short, with 12 bases between. Germline V CDR1 and CDR2: MNHEY, SVGAGI. CDR3 protein: CASSYGGASSYEQYF. Here the CDR3 DNA reads TGTGCCAGCAGTTATGGGGGGGCCAGCTCCTACGAGCAGTACTTC.